This TCR beta chain was recovered during a study of blood T cell repertoires in COVID-19. This clone was recorded only once. Libraries were prepared by immunoSEQ multiplex PCR; TCRdb keeps only in-frame clonotypes and omits some of them. The sample yields around 180,000 clones, more than 65% seen once. The germline gives CDR1 SGHVS, CDR2 FQNEAQ. CDR3 size: 15 residues. Trimming removed 1 base at V and 9 bases at J, with 13 bases between. Material for sequencing was peripheral blood. The TCR originated in a woman of 80 years or more with active or convalescent COVID-19. The gene calls are TRBV7-8 and TRBJ1-6; D is possibly TRBD1 (6 bases). CDR3 DNA sequence: TGTGCCAGCAGCTTAGGCGGACAGTTGGTTTCACCCCTCCACTTT. Its translation is CASSLGGQLVSPLHF.